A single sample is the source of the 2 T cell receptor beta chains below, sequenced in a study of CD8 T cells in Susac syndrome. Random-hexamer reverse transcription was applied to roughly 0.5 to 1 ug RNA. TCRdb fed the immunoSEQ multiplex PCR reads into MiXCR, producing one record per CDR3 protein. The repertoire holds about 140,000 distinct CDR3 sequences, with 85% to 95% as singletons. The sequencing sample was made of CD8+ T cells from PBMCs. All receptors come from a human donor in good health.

As DNA, the CDR3 is TGTGCCACCAGCAGAGACAGGACTAGCGGGAGGGCCTCGCAGTACTTC. Protein sequence: CATSRDRTSGRASQYF. The chain has TRBV15 and TRBJ2-7; 15 bases are shared with TRBD2. The ends lost 0 bases at V and 9 bases at J; junction bases unmatched: 6. This CDR3 region has 16 residues. In germline, CDR1 is LNHNV, CDR2 YYDKDF (reference sequence). Looking up the rest from reference TRBV15 and TRBJ2-7 gives the full variable domain: DAMVIQNPRYQVTQFGKPVTLSCSQTLNHNVMYWYQQKSSQAPKLLFHYYDKDFNNEADTPDNFQSRRPNTSFCFLDIRSPGLGDTAMYLCATSRDRTSGRASQYFGPGTRLTVT.

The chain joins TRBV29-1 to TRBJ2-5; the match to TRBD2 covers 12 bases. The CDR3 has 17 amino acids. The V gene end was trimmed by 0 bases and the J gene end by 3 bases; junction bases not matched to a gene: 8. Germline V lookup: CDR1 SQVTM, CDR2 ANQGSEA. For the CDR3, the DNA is TGCAGCGTTGAAGACCGTTTGGGACTAGCGGGCAAAGAGACCCAGTACTTC. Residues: CSVEDRLGLAGKETQYF.